The 30 T cell receptor beta chains presented below share a single source sample, sequenced in a study of T cells in Graves' hyperthyroidism and ophthalmopathy. Amplification of TCR beta CDR3 regions used RNA as the template. A set of HTBI primers served as the primers for a first-round RT-PCR of the TCR CDR3. In TCRdb, the multiplex PCR reads were re-called with MiXCR into one record per CDR3 protein. The repertoire consists of some 460,000 distinct CDR3 sequences, with approximately 14% occurring once and the leading ten covering over 7.5%. The material sequenced was blood. These receptor sequences come from a woman younger than 35 with Graves' hyperthyroidism.

The table lists this clonotype with many counts. The chain recombines TRBV4-2 with TRBJ2-7; D is perhaps TRBD2 (6 bases). V lost 3 bases and J 4 bases, leaving 13 bases between the germline ends. Germline V gene lookup returns CDR1 LGHNA and CDR2 YNFKEQ. This CDR3 has 14 residues. Here the CDR3 reads CASSQNSGPYEQYF. CDR3 DNA sequence: TGTGCCAGCAGCCAGAATAGCGGCCCTTACGAGCAGTACTTC.

The chain carries TRBV10-3 and TRBJ1-6, with D hard to call. There are 15 residues in the CDR3. Germline assignment: CDR1 ENHRY and CDR2 SYGVKD. V was trimmed by 4 bases and J by 7 bases, leaving 14 bases between them. The CDR3 nucleotides read TGTGCCATCAGTGGCCCCGCGCGACACAATTCACCCCTCCACTTT. Translating it yields CAISGPARHNSPLHF.

This clonotype was detected ten times or more. This rearrangement joins TRBV6-1 to TRBJ1-5; D unresolved. The length of the CDR3 is 13 residues. CDR1 is MNHNS and CDR2 is SASEGT in the germline V gene. V was clipped by 4 bases and J by 0 bases, with 4 bases between them. CDR3 loop: CASSANSNQPQHF. In DNA form, the CDR3 reads TGTGCCAGCAGTGCCAATAGCAATCAGCCCCAGCATTTT.

There are many counts of this clonotype. The genes are TRBV18 and TRBJ2-3; weak D call: TRBD1 (6 bases). V gave up 6 bases and J gave up 2 bases, with 18 bases separating them. CDR1 and CDR2 from the germline V gene are KGHSH and LQKENI. The CDR3 is made up of 16 amino acids. The DNA for the CDR3 is TGTGCCAGCTCCCCCCGGGACAACTGGTTCACAGATACGCAGTATTTT. This codes for CASSPRDNWFTDTQYF.

As for this clonotype: Since no conserved phenylalanine or tryptophan closes the CDR3, a read error is the likely cause. The chain joins TRBV6-1 to TRBJ2-5, with 10 bases aligning to TRBD2. J gave up 5 bases and V 10 bases, and 16 bases lay outside the gene matches. The length of the CDR3 is 16 residues. The germline V gene has CDR1 MNHNS and CDR2 SASEGT. CDR3 amino acids: CATIGASGRYGETQYL. The CDR3 bases are TGTGCCACCATAGGGGCTAGCGGGAGATATGGGGAGACCCAGTACCTC.

This clonotype was seen only a few times. The rearrangement links TRBV9 to TRBJ2-3; TRBD2 aligns across 7 bases. The CDR3 extends over 16 amino acids. V shed 3 bases, J shed 0 bases, and the junction held 7 bases outside the gene matches. Per germline, CDR1 SGDLS and CDR2 YYNGEE. CDR3 DNA sequence: TGTGCCAGCAGCGCCCGTCTAGCGGCTAGCACAGATACGCAGTATTTT. Encoded protein: CASSARLAASTDTQYF.

This clonotype occurred many times. The chain combines TRBV2 with TRBJ1-2; the D gene is possibly TRBD1 (5 bases). Germline V CDR1 and CDR2: SNHLY, FYNNEI. V lost 2 bases and J lost 3, with 7 bases in between. The length of the CDR3 is 13 residues. The CDR3, as DNA: TGTGCCAGCAGTGAAAGGGGTGACTATGGCTACACCTTC. Translating gives CASSERGDYGYTF.

This clonotype has ten or more counts. The chain employs TRBV7-3 and TRBJ2-1, with 7 bases aligning to TRBD2. This CDR3 has 16 residues. The V gene's germline CDR1 is SGHTA and CDR2 FQGTGA. With 1 base clipped from V and 0 bases from J, the junction kept 3 bases outside the gene matches. Here the CDR3 reads CASSLSPGGSYNEQFF. Written as DNA, the CDR3 is TGTGCCAGCAGCTTAAGTCCGGGGGGCTCCTACAATGAGCAGTTCTTC.

This clonotype turned up a few times. For the CDR3, the DNA is TGTGCCAGCAGCCCCCGGGAGGGTCTTGGCTACACCTTC. Translating gives CASSPREGLGYTF. The chain recombines TRBV7-9 with TRBJ1-2; D gene uncertain. V was trimmed by 5 bases and J by 7 bases, leaving 14 bases between them. From germline, CDR1 is SEHNR and CDR2 FQNEAQ (reference sequence). The CDR3 is 13 residues long.

Of note for this clonotype: A single base separates this from a much larger clone, so it may be a read error. The chain couples TRBV5-1 to TRBJ2-2; D might be TRBD1 (6 bases). Germline V gives CDR1 SGHRS, CDR2 YFSETQ. The CDR3 is 16 residues long. DNA for the CDR3: TGCGCCAGCAGCTTGGCTGTGGGGGCCAGCACCGGGGAGCTGCTTTTT. Encoded protein: CASSLAVGASTGELLF.

This clonotype appeared many times. CDR3 coding DNA: TGTGCCAGCAGAGGTAGCGGGGGCACAGATACGCAGTATTTT. It specifies CASRGSGGTDTQYF. This chain joins TRBV28 and TRBJ2-3; 8 nucleotides align to TRBD2. Per the germline V gene, CDR1 is MDHEN and CDR2 is SYDVKM. This CDR3 has 14 amino acids. J was trimmed by 1 base and V by 6 bases; bases with no gene match: 3.

The chain joins TRBV5-5 to TRBJ2-1, with 13 nucleotides matching TRBD2. The CDR3 covers 18 residues. J gave up 4 bases and V 4 bases, and 11 bases lay outside the gene matches. Germline CDR1 reads SGHKS; CDR2 reads YYEKEE (reference sequence). The CDR3 DNA is TGTGCCAGCAGCCGTAGACTAGCGGGAGGATTTATTTACAATGAGCAGTTCTTC. Its translation: CASSRRLAGGFIYNEQFF.

This clonotype was seen repeatedly, ten times or more. The chain joins TRBV6-1 to TRBJ2-7, with TRBD2 identical over 10 bases. Unmatched junction bases numbered 2, after V lost 4 bases and J lost 2 bases. Germline V lookup: CDR1 MNHNS, CDR2 SASEGT. The CDR3 totals 14 residues. CDR3: CASSALAGAYEQYF. In nucleotides, the CDR3 is TGTGCCAGCAGTGCCCTAGCGGGAGCCTACGAGCAGTACTTC.

A note on this clonotype: Just one base apart from a much larger clone, this may be a read error. The chain carries TRBV2 and TRBJ1-5, with no clear D. The V end was cut by 6 bases, the J end by 4 bases, with 16 bases between. Per the germline V gene, CDR1 is SNHLY and CDR2 is FYNNEI. This CDR3 spans 15 amino acids. CDR3 residues: CASSHSSGGNQPQHF. CDR3 DNA: TGTGCCAGCAGCCATAGTAGTGGAGGGAATCAGCCCCAGCATTTT.

Concerning this clonotype: Given a much more abundant clone one base away, this may be a read error. This chain's CDR3 is CASRGGRYTEAFF. As DNA, the CDR3 is TGTGCCAGTCGCGGGGGCCGGTACACTGAAGCTTTCTTT. The rearrangement links TRBV19 to TRBJ1-1; tentatively, D is TRBD1 (6 bases). Trimming stripped 8 bases from V and 3 bases from J, with 13 bases between. Germline lookup yields CDR1 LNHDA and CDR2 SQIVND (reference sequence). The CDR3 has 13 residues.

This clonotype has a count of ten or more. This sequence joins TRBV6-1 and TRBJ2-3, with TRBD1 matching 7 bases. This CDR3 region has 17 residues. Looked up from germline, CDR1 is MNHNS and CDR2 is SASEGT. V was pared by 5 bases and J by 5 bases, with 16 bases of the junction left unmatched. CDR3 sequence reads: CASSPPTGRFIEDTQYF. For the CDR3, the DNA is TGTGCCAGCAGTCCACCGACAGGGAGATTTATCGAAGATACGCAGTATTTT.

This clonotype was observed at least ten times. The V gene is TRBV20-1, the J gene TRBJ2-3, with TRBD2 identical over 7 bases. The germline V gene encodes CDR1 DFQATT and CDR2 SNEGSKA (reference sequence). With 4 bases clipped from V and 2 bases from J, the junction kept 9 bases outside the gene matches. The CDR3 sequence is 15 residues long. Here the CDR3 DNA reads TGCAGTGCTACCTCACAGCGGGATGACACAGATACGCAGTATTTT. This gives the protein CSATSQRDDTDTQYF.

This clonotype appeared once. It may be a read error: a sequence one base away is much more abundant. The rearrangement links TRBV2 to TRBJ2-1; 10 positions match TRBD2. Germline assignment: CDR1 SNHLY and CDR2 FYNNEI. This CDR3 region has 17 residues. CDR3 DNA sequence: TGTGCCAGCAGCGTCTACAGCGGGGGGGTCAGCGGGGATGAGCGGTTCTTC. This gives the protein CASSVYSGGVSGDERFF.

This clonotype was detected once. Possible read error: a much larger clone is one base away. The chain is built from TRBV30 and TRBJ2-3; D gene uncertain. This CDR3 spans 13 amino acids. The germline V and J ends were trimmed by 7 bases and 3 bases, with 14 bases remaining between them. Looked up from germline, CDR1 is GTSNPN and CDR2 is SVGIG (reference sequence). The CDR3: CASSCDGTDTQYF. The CDR3 DNA follows: TGTGCCTCTTCCTGTGACGGAACAGATACGCAGTATTTT.

The genes are TRBV7-9 and TRBJ2-1; D remains unclear. Germline V lookup: CDR1 SEHNR, CDR2 FQNEAQ (reference sequence). V lost 2 bases, J lost 0 bases, and 11 bases lay in between. This CDR3 region has 16 residues. The CDR3 sequence: CASSLFARSSYNEQFF. As DNA, the CDR3 is TGTGCCAGCAGCTTATTCGCCAGGAGCTCCTACAATGAGCAGTTCTTC.

This clonotype has at least ten counts. The J gene is TRBJ2-5, the V gene TRBV19, with 8 bases lining up with TRBD1. The V gene's germline CDR1 is LNHDA and CDR2 SQIVND (reference sequence). With V trimmed by 4 bases and J by 7 bases, 17 bases remained unmatched. The CDR3 sequence is 17 residues long. The chain's CDR3 is CASSTSQGRGLGATQYF. CDR3 DNA sequence: TGTGCCAGTAGTACCTCCCAGGGCAGGGGGCTCGGAGCGACCCAGTACTTC.

This clonotype appeared many times. The genes are TRBV11-1 and TRBJ1-6; 7 nucleotides line up with TRBD1. The CDR3 contains 13 residues. V gave up 6 bases and J gave up 9 bases; unmatched junction bases: 5. Germline-derived CDR1 and CDR2 are SGHAT and FQDESV (reference sequence). CDR3 protein: CASRQGPGSPLHF. The CDR3 DNA follows: TGTGCCAGCAGACAGGGGCCAGGTTCACCCCTCCACTTT.

This clonotype has a count of ten or more. J is TRBJ2-1 and V is TRBV11-3; 13 bases are shared with TRBD2. Per the germline V gene, CDR1 is SGHNT and CDR2 is YENEEA. After removal of 0 bases from V and 12 bases from J, the junction contained 8 bases not matched to a gene. The CDR3 is 16 residues long. CDR3 in amino acids: CASSLETSGGPEGQFF. The CDR3 nucleotides are TGTGCCAGCAGCTTAGAGACTAGCGGGGGGCCGGAGGGGCAGTTCTTC.

This clonotype was seen only a few times. The CDR3 coding sequence is TGTGCCAGCAGTTTCCCGGGAGGTTCGGGGGAAGCTTTCTTT. Translation: CASSFPGGSGEAFF. The chain is built from TRBV7-9 and TRBJ1-1; D remains ambiguous. Germline assignment: CDR1 SEHNR and CDR2 FQNEAQ (reference sequence). Deletions cut 6 bases from V and 8 bases from J, with 19 bases between. The CDR3 spans 14 residues.

The V call is TRBV12-3 or TRBV12-4, the J call TRBJ2-3; D is perhaps TRBD1 or TRBD2 (5 bases each). The germline V and J ends were trimmed by 6 bases and 3 bases, with 22 bases remaining between them. The CDR3 loop spans 17 amino acids. The CDR3, as DNA: TGTGCCAGCAGCCCGGACTTCGTGGGGGTAGGGACAGATACGCAGTATTTT. Encoded protein: CASSPDFVGVGTDTQYF.

This clonotype was detected a few times. This chain uses TRBV12-3 or TRBV12-4 with TRBJ1-5; D is ambiguous. The V gene lost 1 base and the J gene lost 0 bases, with 7 bases spanning the gap. The CDR3 consists of 15 residues. The CDR3 here is CASSLETVSNQPQHF. For the CDR3, the DNA is TGTGCCAGCAGTTTAGAGACCGTTAGCAATCAGCCCCAGCATTTT.

In its sample, this clonotype was seen many times. The chain uses TRBV5-1 and TRBJ2-4; D is uncertain. Germline V CDR1 and CDR2: SGHRS, YFSETQ. The CDR3 extends over 16 amino acids. V shed 0 bases and J shed 0 bases, with 10 bases lying between them. CDR3 coding DNA: TGCGCCAGCAGCTTGGGTCCCCTCTTAGCCAAAAACATTCAGTACTTC. Encoded protein: CASSLGPLLAKNIQYF.

The rearrangement uses TRBV5-1 and TRBJ1-3; D gene unclear. V shed 4 bases and J shed 0 bases, with 14 bases lying between them. This CDR3 contains 16 residues. The V gene's germline CDR1 is SGHRS and CDR2 YFSETQ. The CDR3 sequence: CASSPDPTDSGNTIYF. The CDR3 DNA reads as TGCGCCAGCAGCCCGGACCCGACGGACTCTGGAAACACCATATATTTT.

This clonotype was observed many times. This chain uses TRBV5-1 with TRBJ2-7, with TRBD1 matching 7 bases. The CDR3 consists of 14 residues. Germline V gene sequence: CDR1 SGHRS, CDR2 YFSETQ. V was clipped by 4 bases and J by 2 bases; unmatched bases: 6. The CDR3 sequence: CASSQGQIAYEQYF. CDR3 in DNA: TGCGCCAGCAGCCAGGGACAGATTGCCTACGAGCAGTACTTC.

This clonotype was seen a few times. The chain links TRBV5-4 to TRBJ2-2; the match to TRBD1 covers 8 bases. Unmatched junction bases numbered 13, after V lost 2 bases and J lost 1 base. Germline V gene sequence: CDR1 SGHNT, CDR2 YYREEE (reference sequence). The CDR3 has 19 residues. The CDR3 coding sequence is TGTGCCAGCAGCTTCGGGGACAGGACCGACGCATTGAACACCGGGGAGCTGTTTTTT. It codes for CASSFGDRTDALNTGELFF.